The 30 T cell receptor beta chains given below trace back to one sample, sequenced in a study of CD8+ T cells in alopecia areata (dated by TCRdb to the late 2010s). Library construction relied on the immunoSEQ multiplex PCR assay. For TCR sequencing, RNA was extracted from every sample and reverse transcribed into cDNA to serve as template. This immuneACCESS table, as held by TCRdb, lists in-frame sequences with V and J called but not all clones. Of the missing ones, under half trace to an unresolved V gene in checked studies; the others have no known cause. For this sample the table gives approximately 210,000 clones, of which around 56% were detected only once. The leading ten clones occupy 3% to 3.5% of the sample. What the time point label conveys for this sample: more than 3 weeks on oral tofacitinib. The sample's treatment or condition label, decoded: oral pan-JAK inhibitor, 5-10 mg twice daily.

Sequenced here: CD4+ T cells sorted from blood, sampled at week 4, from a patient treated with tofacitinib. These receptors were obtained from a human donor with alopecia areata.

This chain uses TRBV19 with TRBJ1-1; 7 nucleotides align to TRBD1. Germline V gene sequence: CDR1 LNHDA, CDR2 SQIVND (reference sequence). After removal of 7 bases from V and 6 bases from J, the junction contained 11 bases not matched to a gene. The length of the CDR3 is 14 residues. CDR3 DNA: TGTGCCAGTACTTACCGGGGACAGTCACCTGAAGCTTTCTTT. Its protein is CASTYRGQSPEAFF.

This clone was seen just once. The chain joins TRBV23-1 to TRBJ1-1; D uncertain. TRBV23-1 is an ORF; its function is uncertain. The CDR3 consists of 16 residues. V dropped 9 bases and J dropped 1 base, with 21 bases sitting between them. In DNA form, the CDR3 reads TGCGCCAGTCCATTAGCTCCCGGACGATCGAACACTGAAGCTTTCTTT. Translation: CASPLAPGRSNTEAFF.

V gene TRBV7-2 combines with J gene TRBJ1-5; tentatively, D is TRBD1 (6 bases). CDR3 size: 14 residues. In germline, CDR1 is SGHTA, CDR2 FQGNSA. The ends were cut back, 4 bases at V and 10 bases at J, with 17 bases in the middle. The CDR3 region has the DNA TGTGCCAGCAGCTCTCGGACAGCCACACACCCCCAGCATTTT. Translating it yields CASSSRTATHPQHF.

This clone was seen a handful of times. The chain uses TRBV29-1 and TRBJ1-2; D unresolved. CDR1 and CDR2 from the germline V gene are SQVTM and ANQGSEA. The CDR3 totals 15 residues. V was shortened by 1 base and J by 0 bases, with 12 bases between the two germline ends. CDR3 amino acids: CSVEVHPGPNYGYTF. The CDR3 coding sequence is TGCAGCGTTGAAGTCCACCCAGGCCCTAACTATGGCTACACCTTC.

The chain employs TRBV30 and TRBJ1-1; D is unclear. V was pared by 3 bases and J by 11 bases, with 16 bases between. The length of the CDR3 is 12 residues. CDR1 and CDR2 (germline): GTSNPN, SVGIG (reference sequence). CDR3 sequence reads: CAWRTRSQVAFF. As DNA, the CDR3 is TGTGCCTGGAGAACCCGCTCCCAAGTGGCTTTCTTT.

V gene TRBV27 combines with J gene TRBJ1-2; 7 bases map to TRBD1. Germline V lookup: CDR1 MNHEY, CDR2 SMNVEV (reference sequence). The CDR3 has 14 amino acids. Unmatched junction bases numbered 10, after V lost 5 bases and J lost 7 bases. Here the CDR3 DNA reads TGTGCCAGCAGTCCAAGACAGGGACGGGGTGGCTACACCTTC. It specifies CASSPRQGRGGYTF.

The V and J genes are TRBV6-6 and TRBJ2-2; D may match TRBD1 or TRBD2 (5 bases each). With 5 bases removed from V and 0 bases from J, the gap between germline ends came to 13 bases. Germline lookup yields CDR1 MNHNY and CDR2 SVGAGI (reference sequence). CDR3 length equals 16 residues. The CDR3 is CASSTGRTSNTGELFF. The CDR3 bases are TGTGCCAGCAGTACGGGACGGACTTCGAACACCGGGGAGCTGTTTTTT.

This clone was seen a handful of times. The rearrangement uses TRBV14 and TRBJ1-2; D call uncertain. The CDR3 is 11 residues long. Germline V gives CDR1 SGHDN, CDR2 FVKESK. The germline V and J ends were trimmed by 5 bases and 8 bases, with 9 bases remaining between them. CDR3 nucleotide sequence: TGTGCCAGCAGCTACCTGGGCGGCTACACCTTC. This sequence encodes CASSYLGGYTF.

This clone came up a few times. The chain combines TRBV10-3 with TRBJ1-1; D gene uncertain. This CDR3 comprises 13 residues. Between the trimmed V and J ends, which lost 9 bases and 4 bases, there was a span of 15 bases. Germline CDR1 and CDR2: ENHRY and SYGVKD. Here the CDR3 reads CAIHGPPGTEAFF. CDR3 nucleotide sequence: TGTGCCATACACGGGCCCCCGGGCACTGAAGCTTTCTTT.

CDR3 in amino acids: CSVNLRDRKGNEQFF. DNA for the CDR3: TGCAGCGTTAACCTCCGGGACAGAAAAGGGAATGAGCAGTTCTTC. J is TRBJ2-1 and V is TRBV29-1, with TRBD1 matching 7 bases. The V and J ends lost 5 bases and 7 bases, in that order; junction bases with no gene match: 14. Looked up from germline, CDR1 is SQVTM and CDR2 is ANQGSEA. The CDR3 has 15 amino acids.

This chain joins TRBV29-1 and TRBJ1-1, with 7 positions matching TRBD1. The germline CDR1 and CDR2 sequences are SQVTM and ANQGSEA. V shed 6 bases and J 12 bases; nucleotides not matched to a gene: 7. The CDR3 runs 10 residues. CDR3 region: CSVRTGRTFF. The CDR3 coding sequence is TGCAGCGTCCGGACAGGTCGGACTTTCTTT.

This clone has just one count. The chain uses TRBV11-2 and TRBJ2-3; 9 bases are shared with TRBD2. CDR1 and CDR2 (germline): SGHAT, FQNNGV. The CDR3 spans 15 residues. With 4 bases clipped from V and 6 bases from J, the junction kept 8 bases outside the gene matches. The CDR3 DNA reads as TGTGCCAGCAGCTCGGGCGGGGGGGCCATTGATACGCAGTATTTT. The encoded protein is CASSSGGGAIDTQYF.

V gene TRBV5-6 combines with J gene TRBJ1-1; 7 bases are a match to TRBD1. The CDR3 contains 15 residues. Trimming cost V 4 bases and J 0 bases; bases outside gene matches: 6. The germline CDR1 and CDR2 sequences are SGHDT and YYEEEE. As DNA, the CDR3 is TGTGCCAGCAGCACCGGACAGGCCCTGAACACTGAAGCTTTCTTT. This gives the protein CASSTGQALNTEAFF.

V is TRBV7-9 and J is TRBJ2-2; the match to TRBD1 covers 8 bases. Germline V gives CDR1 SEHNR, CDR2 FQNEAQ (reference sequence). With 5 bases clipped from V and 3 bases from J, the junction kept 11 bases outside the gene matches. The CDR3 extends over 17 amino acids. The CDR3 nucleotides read TGTGCCAGCAGCCTCCCCGGGCAGGGGGCCCACACCGGGGAGCTGTTTTTT. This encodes CASSLPGQGAHTGELFF.

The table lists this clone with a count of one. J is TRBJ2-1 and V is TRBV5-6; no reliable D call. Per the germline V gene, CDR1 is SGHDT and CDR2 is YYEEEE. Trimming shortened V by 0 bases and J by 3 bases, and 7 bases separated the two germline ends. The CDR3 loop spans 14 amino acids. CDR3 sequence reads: CASSLVPGYNEQFF. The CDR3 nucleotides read TGTGCCAGCAGCTTGGTACCAGGCTACAATGAGCAGTTCTTC.

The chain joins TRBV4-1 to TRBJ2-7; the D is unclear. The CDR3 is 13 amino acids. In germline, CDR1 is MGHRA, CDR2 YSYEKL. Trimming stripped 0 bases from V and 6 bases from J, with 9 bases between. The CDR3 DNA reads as TGCGCCAGCAGCCAAGATCCGCGCGGCGAGCAGTACTTC. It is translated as CASSQDPRGEQYF.

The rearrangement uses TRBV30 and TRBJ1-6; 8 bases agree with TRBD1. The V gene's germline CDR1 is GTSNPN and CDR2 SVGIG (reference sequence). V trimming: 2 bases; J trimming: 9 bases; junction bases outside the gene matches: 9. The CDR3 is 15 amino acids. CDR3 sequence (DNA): TGTGCCTGGAGTACATTCAGGGGGCAGGGTTCACCCCTCCACTTT. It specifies CAWSTFRGQGSPLHF.

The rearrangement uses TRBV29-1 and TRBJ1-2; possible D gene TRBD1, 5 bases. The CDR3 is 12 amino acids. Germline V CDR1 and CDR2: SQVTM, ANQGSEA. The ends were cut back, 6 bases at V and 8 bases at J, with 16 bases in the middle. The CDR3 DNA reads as TGCAGCGTCAAGTGGGACGTTTTCGGCTACACCTTC. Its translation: CSVKWDVFGYTF.

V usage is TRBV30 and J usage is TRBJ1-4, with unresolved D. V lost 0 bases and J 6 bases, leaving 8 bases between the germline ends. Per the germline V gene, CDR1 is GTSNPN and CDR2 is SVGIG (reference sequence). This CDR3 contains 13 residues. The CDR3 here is CAWSVKADEKLFF. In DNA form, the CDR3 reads TGTGCCTGGAGTGTAAAGGCAGATGAAAAACTGTTTTTT.

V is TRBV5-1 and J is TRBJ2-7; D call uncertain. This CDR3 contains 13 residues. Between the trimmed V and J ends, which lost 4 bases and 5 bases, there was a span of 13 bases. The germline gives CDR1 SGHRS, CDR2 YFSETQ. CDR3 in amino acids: CASSVDASDEQYF. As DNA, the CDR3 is TGCGCCAGCAGCGTGGACGCGTCCGACGAGCAGTACTTC.

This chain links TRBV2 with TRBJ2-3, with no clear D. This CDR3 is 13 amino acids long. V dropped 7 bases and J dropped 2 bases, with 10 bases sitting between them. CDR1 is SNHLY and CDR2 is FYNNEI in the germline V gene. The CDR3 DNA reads TGTGCCAGCACGCTGGAGCCCACAGATACGCAGTATTTT. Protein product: CASTLEPTDTQYF.

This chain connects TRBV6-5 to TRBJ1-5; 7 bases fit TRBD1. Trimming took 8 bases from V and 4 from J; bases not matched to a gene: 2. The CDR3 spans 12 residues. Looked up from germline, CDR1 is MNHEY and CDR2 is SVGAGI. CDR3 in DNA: TGTGCCAGCTGGGACAGAAATCAGCCCCAGCATTTT. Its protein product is CASWDRNQPQHF.

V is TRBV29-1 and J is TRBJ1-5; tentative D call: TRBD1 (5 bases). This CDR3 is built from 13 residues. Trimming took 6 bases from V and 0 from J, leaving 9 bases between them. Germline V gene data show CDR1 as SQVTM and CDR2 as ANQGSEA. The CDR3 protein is CSVGDGSNQPQHF. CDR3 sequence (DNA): TGCAGCGTCGGGGACGGTAGCAATCAGCCCCAGCATTTT. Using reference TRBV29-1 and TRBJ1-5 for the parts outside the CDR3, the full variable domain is SAVISQKPSRDICQRGTSLTIQCQVDSQVTMMFWYRQQPGQSLTLIATANQGSEATYESGFVIDKFPISRPNLTFSTLTVSNMSPEDSSIYLCSVGDGSNQPQHFGDGTRLSIL.

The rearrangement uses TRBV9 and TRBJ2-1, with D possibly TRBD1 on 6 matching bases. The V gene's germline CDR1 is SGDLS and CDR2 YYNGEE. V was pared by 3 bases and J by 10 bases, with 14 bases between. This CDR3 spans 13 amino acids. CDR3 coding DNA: TGTGCCAGCAGCGGTCAGGGGACAAGGGAGCAGTTCTTC. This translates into CASSGQGTREQFF.

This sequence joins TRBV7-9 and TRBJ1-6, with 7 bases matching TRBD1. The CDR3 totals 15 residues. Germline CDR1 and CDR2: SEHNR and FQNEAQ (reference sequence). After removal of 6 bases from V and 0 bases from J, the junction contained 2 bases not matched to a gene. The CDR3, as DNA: TGTGCCAGCAGACAGGGGAGCTCCTATAATTCACCCCTCCACTTT. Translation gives CASRQGSSYNSPLHF.

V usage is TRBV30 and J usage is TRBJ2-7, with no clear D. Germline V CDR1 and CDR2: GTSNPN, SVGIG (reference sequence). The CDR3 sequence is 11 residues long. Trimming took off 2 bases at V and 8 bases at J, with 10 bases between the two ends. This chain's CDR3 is CAWSSPAKQYF. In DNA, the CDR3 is TGTGCCTGGAGTAGTCCGGCGAAGCAGTACTTC. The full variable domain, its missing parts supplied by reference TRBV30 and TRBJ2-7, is SQTIHQWPATLVQPVGSPLSLECTVEGTSNPNLYWYRQAAGRGLQLLFYSVGIGQISSEVPQNLSASRPQDRQFILSSKKLLLSDSGFYLCAWSSPAKQYFGPGTRLTVT.

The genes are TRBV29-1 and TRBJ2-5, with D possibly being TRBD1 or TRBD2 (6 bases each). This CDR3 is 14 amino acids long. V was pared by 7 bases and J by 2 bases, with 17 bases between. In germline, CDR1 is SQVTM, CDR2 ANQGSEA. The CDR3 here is CSGVPGAQQETQYF. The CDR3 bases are TGCAGCGGGGTTCCGGGGGCGCAACAAGAGACCCAGTACTTC.

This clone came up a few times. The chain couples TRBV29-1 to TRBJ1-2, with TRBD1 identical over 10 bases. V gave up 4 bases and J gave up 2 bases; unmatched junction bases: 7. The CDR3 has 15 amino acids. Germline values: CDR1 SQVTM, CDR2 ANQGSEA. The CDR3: CSVVRQGAHNYGYTF. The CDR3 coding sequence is TGCAGCGTTGTAAGACAGGGGGCCCACAACTATGGCTACACCTTC.

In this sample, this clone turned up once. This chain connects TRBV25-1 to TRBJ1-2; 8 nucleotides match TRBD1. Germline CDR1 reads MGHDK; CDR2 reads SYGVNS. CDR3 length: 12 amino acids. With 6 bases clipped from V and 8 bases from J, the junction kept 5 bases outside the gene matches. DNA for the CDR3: TGTGCCAGCAGAACTGGACAGGGAGGCTACACCTTC. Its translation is CASRTGQGGYTF.

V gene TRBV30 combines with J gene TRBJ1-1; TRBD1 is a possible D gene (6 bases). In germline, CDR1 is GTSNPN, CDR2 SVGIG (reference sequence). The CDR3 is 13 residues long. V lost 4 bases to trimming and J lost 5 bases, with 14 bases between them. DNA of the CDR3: TGTGCCTGGACCGAGCACAGGGAAACTGAAGCTTTCTTT. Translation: CAWTEHRETEAFF.